This T cell receptor (beta chain) came from a study of cytomegalovirus exposure and HLA in healthy donors. Background on the study: Both the 100 to 150 validation repertoires and the approximately 640 first-cohort repertoires used the same platform, as reported by a later analysis.

As concerns this clone: Its target is not known.

Libraries were prepared by immunoSEQ multiplex PCR; TCRdb keeps only in-frame clonotypes and omits some of them. The sample contains 86,000 or so clones, 90% to 97% of which appear only once. Overall study findings and caveats: Subsequent analysis found a tendency for first-cohort TCR clusters to co-occur within the 110 or so validation repertoires. In vitro, a few CMV-associated chains proved specific for CMV antigens. Many donors carried some public TCRs, although rarity characterized most TCR sequences.

The J segment lost 2 bases and the V segment lost 3 bases, leaving 17 bases of the junction unmatched. The CDR3 extends over 19 amino acids. In germline, CDR1 is MDHEN, CDR2 SYDVKM. The sequence derives from a young man in good health and CMV-seropositive. The sequencing sample was made of PBMCs. This chain connects TRBV28 to TRBJ2-3, with TRBD2 matching 7 bases. CDR3 nucleotides: TGTGCCAGCAGTTTCCACTCCCTATTCTCTAGCGGATCCACAGATACGCAGTATTTT. This gives the protein CASSFHSLFSSGSTDTQYF.